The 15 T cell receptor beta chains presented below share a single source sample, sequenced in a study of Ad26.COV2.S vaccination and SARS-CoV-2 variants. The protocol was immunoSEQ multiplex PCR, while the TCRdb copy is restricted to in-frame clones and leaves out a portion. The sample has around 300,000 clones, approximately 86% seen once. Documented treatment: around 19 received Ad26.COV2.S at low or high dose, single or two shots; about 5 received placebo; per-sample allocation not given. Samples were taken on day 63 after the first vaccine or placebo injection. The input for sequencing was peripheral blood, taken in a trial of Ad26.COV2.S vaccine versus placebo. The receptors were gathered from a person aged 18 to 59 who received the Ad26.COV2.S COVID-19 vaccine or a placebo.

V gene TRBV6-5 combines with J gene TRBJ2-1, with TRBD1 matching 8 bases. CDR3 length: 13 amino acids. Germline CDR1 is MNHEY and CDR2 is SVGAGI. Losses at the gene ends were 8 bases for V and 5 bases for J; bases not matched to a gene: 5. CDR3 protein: CASAVRGHNEQFF. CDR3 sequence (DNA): TGTGCCAGCGCCGTCAGGGGGCACAATGAGCAGTTCTTC.

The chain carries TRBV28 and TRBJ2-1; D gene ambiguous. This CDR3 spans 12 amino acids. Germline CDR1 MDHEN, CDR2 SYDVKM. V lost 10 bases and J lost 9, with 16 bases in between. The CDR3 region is CATAKRNSEQFF. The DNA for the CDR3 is TGTGCCACAGCCAAACGAAATAGTGAGCAGTTCTTC.

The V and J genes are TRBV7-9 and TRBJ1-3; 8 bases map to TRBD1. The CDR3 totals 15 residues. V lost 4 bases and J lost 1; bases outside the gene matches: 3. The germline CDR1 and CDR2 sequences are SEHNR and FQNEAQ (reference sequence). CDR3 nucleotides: TGTGCCAGCAGCTCAGACAGGGGATCTGGAAACACCATATATTTT. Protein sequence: CASSSDRGSGNTIYF.

CDR3 sequence: CASSSGQGYGYTF. Written as DNA, the CDR3 is TGTGCCAGCAGCTCCGGACAGGGATATGGCTACACCTTC. V gene TRBV7-9 combines with J gene TRBJ1-2, with TRBD1 matching 8 bases. After removal of 4 bases from V and 5 bases from J, the junction contained 3 bases not matched to a gene. The CDR3 loop spans 13 amino acids. Germline loops: CDR1 SEHNR, CDR2 FQNEAQ (reference sequence).

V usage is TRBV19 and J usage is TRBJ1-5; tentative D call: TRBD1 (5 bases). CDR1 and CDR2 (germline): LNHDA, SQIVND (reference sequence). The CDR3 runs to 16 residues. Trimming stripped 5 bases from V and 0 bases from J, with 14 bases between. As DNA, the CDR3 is TGTGCCAGTAGTCCGGGGACCGTCTATAGCAATCAGCCCCAGCATTTT. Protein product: CASSPGTVYSNQPQHF.

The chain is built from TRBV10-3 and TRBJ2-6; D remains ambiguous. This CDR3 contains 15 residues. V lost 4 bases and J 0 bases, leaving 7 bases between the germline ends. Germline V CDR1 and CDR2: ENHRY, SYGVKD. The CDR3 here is CAISGYGSGANVLTF. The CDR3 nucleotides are TGTGCCATCAGTGGGTACGGCTCTGGGGCCAACGTCCTGACTTTC.

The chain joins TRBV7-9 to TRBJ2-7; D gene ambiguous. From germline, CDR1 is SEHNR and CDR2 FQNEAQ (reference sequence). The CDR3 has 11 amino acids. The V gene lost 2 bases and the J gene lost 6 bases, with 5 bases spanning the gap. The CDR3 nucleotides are TGTGCCAGCAGCTTATCGACCGAGCAGTACTTC. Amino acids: CASSLSTEQYF.

This chain's CDR3 is CASSREVRRPPEAFF. The CDR3 coding sequence is TGCGCCAGCAGCCGGGAGGTGCGGAGACCTCCTGAAGCTTTCTTT. The V gene is TRBV4-3, the J gene TRBJ1-1; no reliable D call. Germline V gives CDR1 LGHNA, CDR2 YSLEER. The CDR3 spans 15 residues. Trimming left V 4 bases short and J 6 bases short, with 18 bases between.

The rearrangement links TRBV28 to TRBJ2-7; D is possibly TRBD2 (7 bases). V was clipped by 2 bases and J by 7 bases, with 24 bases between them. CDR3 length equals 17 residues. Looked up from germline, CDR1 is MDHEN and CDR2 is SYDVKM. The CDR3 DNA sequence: TGTGCCAGCAGTTTAGGGGGCGTCGGGGGAGGGCCTGGAGAGCAGTACTTC. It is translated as CASSLGGVGGGPGEQYF. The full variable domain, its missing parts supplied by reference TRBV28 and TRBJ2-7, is DVKVTQSSRYLVKRTGEKVFLECVQDMDHENMFWYRQDPGLGLRLIYFSYDVKMKEKGDIPEGYSVSREKKERFSLILESASTNQTSMYLCASSLGGVGGGPGEQYFGPGTRLTVT.

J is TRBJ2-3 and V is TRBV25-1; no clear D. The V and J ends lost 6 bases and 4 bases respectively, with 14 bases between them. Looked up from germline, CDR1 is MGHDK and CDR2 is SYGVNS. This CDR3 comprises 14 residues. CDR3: CASRPGRVADTQYF. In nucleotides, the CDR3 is TGTGCCAGCAGACCTGGAAGGGTGGCAGATACGCAGTATTTT.

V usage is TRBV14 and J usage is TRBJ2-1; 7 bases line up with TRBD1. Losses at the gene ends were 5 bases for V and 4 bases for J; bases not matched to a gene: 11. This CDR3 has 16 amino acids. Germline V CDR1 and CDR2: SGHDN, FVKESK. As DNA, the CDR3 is TGTGCCAGCAGCACCACGGAGTCAGGGGGTTACAATGAGCAGTTCTTC. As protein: CASSTTESGGYNEQFF.

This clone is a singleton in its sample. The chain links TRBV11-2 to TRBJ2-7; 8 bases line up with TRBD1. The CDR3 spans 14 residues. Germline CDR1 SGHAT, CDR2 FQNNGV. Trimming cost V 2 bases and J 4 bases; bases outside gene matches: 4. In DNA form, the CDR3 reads TGTGCCAGCAGCTTATTAACAGGGGGTTACGAGCAGTACTTC. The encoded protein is CASSLLTGGYEQYF. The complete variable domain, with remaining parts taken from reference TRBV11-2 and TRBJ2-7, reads EAGVAQSPRYKIIEKRQSVAFWCNPISGHATLYWYQQILGQGPKLLIQFQNNGVVDDSQLPKDRFSAERLKGVDSTLKIQPAKLEDSAVYLCASSLLTGGYEQYFGPGTRLTVT.

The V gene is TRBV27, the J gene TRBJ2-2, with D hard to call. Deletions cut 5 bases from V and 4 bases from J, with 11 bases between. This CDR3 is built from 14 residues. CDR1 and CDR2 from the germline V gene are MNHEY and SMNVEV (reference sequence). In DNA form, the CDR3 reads TGTGCCAGCAGTGCCTACAGCAGCACCGGGGAGCTGTTTTTT. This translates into CASSAYSSTGELFF.

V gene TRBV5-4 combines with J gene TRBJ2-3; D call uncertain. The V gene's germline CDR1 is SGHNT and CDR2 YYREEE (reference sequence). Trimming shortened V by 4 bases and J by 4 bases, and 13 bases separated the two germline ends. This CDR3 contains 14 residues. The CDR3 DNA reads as TGTGCCAGCAGCAAAGACCCGGGTGCAGATACGCAGTATTTT. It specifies CASSKDPGADTQYF.

The DNA for the CDR3 is TGCGCCAGCAGCTTGGAGGGCGGGATCTCCTACAATGAGCAGTTCTTC. The encoded protein is CASSLEGGISYNEQFF. V gene TRBV5-1 combines with J gene TRBJ2-1, with D maybe TRBD2 (6 bases). This CDR3 is 16 amino acids long. CDR1 is SGHRS, CDR2 YFSETQ, per germline. Trimming took 0 bases from V and 0 from J, leaving 10 bases between them.